This entry lists 9 T cell receptor beta chains sequenced from one sample in a study of identical twins. MiXCR, run by TCRdb on the 5' RACE reads, gives a single entry per CDR3 protein. This sample yields some 760,000 distinct CDR3 sequences, of which around a sixth are seen a single time; around 13% belongs to the top ten. These same data were also listed under a study on T cells expressing NK-cell markers.

Sequenced sample: PBMCs. The receptors originated from a woman under 30 in good health.

The chain's CDR3 is CASSMYLLGADTQYF. In DNA, the CDR3 is TGTGCCAGTAGTATGTACCTCCTCGGGGCAGATACGCAGTATTTT. The chain has TRBV19 and TRBJ2-3; tentatively, D is TRBD2 (5 bases). The CDR3 contains 15 residues. V was shortened by 3 bases and J by 4 bases, with 14 bases between the two germline ends. Germline CDR1 is LNHDA and CDR2 is SQIVND (reference sequence).

The chain joins TRBV29-1 to TRBJ2-1; D gene uncertain. With 0 bases removed from V and 2 bases from J, the gap between germline ends came to 11 bases. This CDR3 spans 15 amino acids. Looked up from germline, CDR1 is SQVTM and CDR2 is ANQGSEA. The CDR3, as DNA: TGCAGCGTTGAAGATTCGATGGGGACCTACAATGAGCAGTTCTTC. As protein: CSVEDSMGTYNEQFF.

This clonotype was detected a few times. This sequence joins TRBV6-1 and TRBJ1-1, with D perhaps matching TRBD1 (5 bases). The CDR3 has 14 residues. The germline V gene encodes CDR1 MNHNS and CDR2 SASEGT. Trimming removed 6 bases at V and 2 bases at J, with 13 bases between. CDR3 bases: TGTGCCAGCAGATGGCAGGGTTTAAACACTGAAGCTTTCTTT. It specifies CASRWQGLNTEAFF.

This clonotype was seen ten or more times. The genes are TRBV5-6 and TRBJ2-3, with D unresolved. Trimming took off 0 bases at V and 0 bases at J, with 11 bases between the two ends. The CDR3 contains 16 residues. Germline loops: CDR1 SGHDT, CDR2 YYEEEE. The CDR3 loop reads CASSLGPFSSTDTQYF. CDR3 DNA: TGTGCCAGCAGCTTGGGTCCGTTCTCTAGCACAGATACGCAGTATTTT.

This clonotype was seen only a few times. V usage is TRBV20-1 and J usage is TRBJ2-1; 7 positions match TRBD2. The junction had 8 bases not matched to a gene; V was cut back by 4 bases and J by 5 bases. Germline V CDR1 and CDR2: DFQATT, SNEGSKA (reference sequence). CDR3 length equals 14 residues. The DNA of the CDR3 is TGCAGTGCTATCCGCCGGGAGGCACACAATGAGCAGTTCTTC. It yields the protein CSAIRREAHNEQFF.

The V gene is TRBV20-1, the J gene TRBJ1-6; tentatively, D is TRBD1 (5 bases). The CDR3 sequence is 12 residues long. The V gene's germline CDR1 is DFQATT and CDR2 SNEGSKA (reference sequence). V lost 6 bases, J lost 12 bases, and 15 bases lay in between. This CDR3 reads CSAGPGPGPLHF. In nucleotides, the CDR3 is TGCAGTGCAGGACCGGGACCAGGACCCCTCCACTTT.

This sequence joins TRBV3-1 and TRBJ1-1, with TRBD1 matching over 7 bases. Trimming took 0 bases from V and 1 from J; bases not matched to a gene: 2. CDR1 is LGHDT, CDR2 YNNKEL, per germline (reference sequence). CDR3 length: 15 residues. CDR3 amino acids: CASSQEDRRNTEAFF. For the CDR3, the DNA is TGTGCCAGCAGCCAAGAGGACAGGAGGAACACTGAAGCTTTCTTT.

The chain joins TRBV5-1 to TRBJ1-1; D remains unclear. V shed 3 bases and J shed 6 bases, with 18 bases lying between them. The germline V gene has CDR1 SGHRS and CDR2 YFSETQ. The CDR3 extends over 15 amino acids. CDR3 in amino acids: CASSSGRVLMAEAFF. The CDR3 DNA follows: TGCGCCAGCAGCTCCGGAAGGGTTTTGATGGCTGAAGCTTTCTTT.

The V gene is TRBV18, the J gene TRBJ1-5; maybe TRBD1 (6 bases). Germline assignment: CDR1 KGHSH and CDR2 LQKENI. Trimming left V 2 bases short and J 3 bases short, with 14 bases between. The CDR3 has 16 amino acids. As DNA, the CDR3 is TGTGCCAGCTCACCAAATTCAGGGGACTTCAATCAGCCCCAGCATTTT. Translation: CASSPNSGDFNQPQHF.